The 28 T cell receptor beta chains given below trace back to one sample, sequenced in a study of T cells expressing NK-cell markers. TCRdb re-called the 5' RACE reads and shows each CDR3 protein once, DNA omitted. Its table records almost 450,000 distinct CDR3 sequences. Specimen: blood T cells: a sorted CD56 or NKG2C T cell subset, CD4+ or CD8+ T cells, or bulk PBMC T cells (not recorded which). Every receptor here comes from a woman aged 18 to 75 in good health.

The genes are TRBV7-8 and TRBJ2-3; TCRdb gives TRBD1 as the D gene, but with no DNA this cannot be confirmed. The germline V gene encodes CDR1 SGHVS and CDR2 FQNEAQ. The CDR3 contains 14 residues. The CDR3 loop is CASSLVFQGDTQYF. Supplemented by reference TRBV7-8 and TRBJ2-3, the full variable domain reads GAGVSQSPRYKVAKRGQDVALRCDPISGHVSLFWYQQALGQGPEFLTYFQNEAQLDKSGLPSDRFFAERPEGSVSTLKIQRTQQEDSAVYLCASSLVFQGDTQYFGPGTRLTVL.

The chain uses TRBV9 and TRBJ2-5; TCRdb indicates TRBD2, and absent DNA this call remains unverified. Germline assignment: CDR1 SGDLS and CDR2 YYNGEE. CDR3 length: 14 amino acids. This CDR3 is CASSPRGSPETQYF.

CDR3: CSASAGAGNQPQHF. The chain combines TRBV20-1 with TRBJ1-5; TCRdb gives TRBD1 as the D gene, but with no DNA this cannot be confirmed. The germline V gene has CDR1 DFQATT and CDR2 SNEGSKA (reference sequence). The CDR3 spans 14 residues.

This rearrangement joins TRBV20-1 to TRBJ2-1; TCRdb's assignment of TRBD2 cannot be checked, as there is no DNA. This CDR3 has 17 amino acids. CDR1 DFQATT and CDR2 SNEGSKA come from the germline V gene (reference sequence). The CDR3 loop is CSASRGPSGGRYNEQFF.

This chain uses TRBV4-3 with TRBJ2-7; TCRdb selects TRBD2, and the lack of DNA leaves this call unchecked. Germline V gene data show CDR1 as LGHNA and CDR2 as YSLEER. The CDR3 runs to 15 residues. The CDR3 here is CASSQGAEAGDEQYF.

This chain joins TRBV29-1 and TRBJ2-7; with no DNA, the TCRdb D assignment of TRBD2 cannot be verified. This CDR3 contains 16 residues. Germline loops: CDR1 SQVTM, CDR2 ANQGSEA. This CDR3 reads CSVAQPGLEGSREQYF.

V usage is TRBV5-1 and J usage is TRBJ2-7; TCRdb outputs TRBD2, but without DNA this stays unchecked. The CDR3 covers 16 residues. Germline loops: CDR1 SGHRS, CDR2 YFSETQ. CDR3 loop: CASSMGLAGPLYEQYF.

The chain combines TRBV12-3 or TRBV12-4 with TRBJ2-1. The CDR3 contains 12 residues. The CDR3 sequence is CASSFRRNEQFF.

The CDR3 sequence: CASGSGLAAYNEQFF. This chain connects TRBV12-3 or TRBV12-4 to TRBJ2-1; the TCRdb D gene call, TRBD2, has no DNA to confirm it. This CDR3 has 15 amino acids.

This CDR3 is CASTSGSYNEQFF. The rearrangement links TRBV19 to TRBJ2-1; there is no DNA to check the TCRdb D call of TRBD2. CDR1 is LNHDA, CDR2 SQIVND, per germline (reference sequence). This CDR3 has 13 residues.

The chain carries TRBV7-8 and TRBJ2-3; TCRdb outputs TRBD2, but without DNA this stays unchecked. The CDR3 extends over 15 amino acids. Germline values: CDR1 SGHVS, CDR2 FQNEAQ. Here the CDR3 reads CASRGTSGYGDTQYF.

The rearrangement links TRBV6-4 to TRBJ2-1; absent DNA, TCRdb's TRBD2 call cannot be checked. The CDR3 runs 21 residues. Germline CDR1 is MRHNA and CDR2 is SNTAGT. The chain's CDR3 is CASRRAGGFWTSGKRTYEQFF.

The CDR3 reads CASSLAWAGGLSNEQFF. This sequence joins TRBV5-1 and TRBJ2-1; as DNA is missing, the TRBD2 call by TCRdb cannot be tested. CDR1 is SGHRS and CDR2 is YFSETQ in the germline V gene. This CDR3 is 17 amino acids long.

The V and J genes are TRBV10-3 and TRBJ2-5; TCRdb's D call, TRBD1, is unchecked because there is no DNA. Germline assignment: CDR1 ENHRY and CDR2 SYGVKD. The CDR3 is made up of 16 amino acids. The CDR3 loop reads CAISPINRERKETQYF.

The genes are TRBV12-3 or TRBV12-4 and TRBJ1-1; TCRdb indicates TRBD1, and absent DNA this call remains unverified. The CDR3 extends over 11 amino acids. CDR3 amino acids: CASSLRGEAFF.

J is TRBJ2-2 and V is TRBV7-2; without DNA, the TCRdb call of TRBD1 cannot be checked. Per the germline V gene, CDR1 is SGHTA and CDR2 is FQGNSA. This CDR3 has 14 amino acids. Here the CDR3 reads CASSSSPGVGELFF.

CDR3 in amino acids: CASSGISRTEAFF. This rearrangement joins TRBV27 to TRBJ1-1. CDR1 MNHEY and CDR2 SMNVEV come from the germline V gene (reference sequence). CDR3 length equals 13 residues.

The chain uses TRBV7-2 and TRBJ1-5. Looked up from germline, CDR1 is SGHTA and CDR2 is FQGNSA. CDR3 length: 14 amino acids. CDR3 residues: CASSLVDINQPQHF.

V usage is TRBV12-3 or TRBV12-4 and J usage is TRBJ2-1; TCRdb outputs TRBD2, but without DNA this stays unchecked. The CDR3 has 18 amino acids. This CDR3 reads CASILGASGGGSYNEQFF.

The V gene is TRBV5-1, the J gene TRBJ1-1; TCRdb's D gene call, TRBD1, goes unchecked for lack of DNA. Germline CDR1 reads SGHRS; CDR2 reads YFSETQ. CDR3 length: 14 amino acids. The CDR3 protein is CASSVVGVNTEAFF.

V and J are TRBV12-3 or TRBV12-4 and TRBJ1-4. The CDR3 sequence is 11 residues long. CDR3 in amino acids: CASSFFEKLFF.

V gene TRBV7-8 combines with J gene TRBJ2-3; TCRdb proposes TRBD1, but this gene call is untestable without DNA. Germline V gene lookup returns CDR1 SGHVS and CDR2 FQNEAQ. This CDR3 has 15 amino acids. This CDR3 reads CASSLGLQGTEPQYF.

This chain links TRBV5-1 with TRBJ2-5; TCRdb's D gene call, TRBD1, goes unchecked for lack of DNA. CDR1 SGHRS and CDR2 YFSETQ come from the germline V gene. The CDR3 length is 15 residues. CDR3 region: CASSQGPINQETQYF. The full variable domain, with the rest looked up from reference TRBV5-1 and TRBJ2-5, is KAGVTQTPRYLIKTRGQQVTLSCSPISGHRSVSWYQQTPGQGLQFLFEYFSETQRNKGNFPGRFSGRQFSNSRSEMNVSTLELGDSALYLCASSQGPINQETQYFGPGTRLLVL.

The chain uses TRBV6-2 or TRBV6-3 and TRBJ2-1; the TCRdb D gene call, TRBD2, has no DNA to confirm it. The CDR3 covers 16 residues. The germline V gene has CDR1 MNHEY and CDR2 SVGEGT. The CDR3 sequence is CASRQGGLAGDNEQFF.

This CDR3 reads CASSAKQGEVNTGELFF. The rearrangement uses TRBV9 and TRBJ2-2; the TCRdb D gene call, TRBD1, has no DNA to confirm it. This CDR3 is 17 amino acids long. CDR1 and CDR2 from the germline V gene are SGDLS and YYNGEE.

This rearrangement joins TRBV20-1 to TRBJ2-1. Per germline, CDR1 DFQATT and CDR2 SNEGSKA (reference sequence). This CDR3 is built from 15 residues. The CDR3 region is CSARDWLKQANEQFF.

The chain joins TRBV20-1 to TRBJ2-1; the D gene TCRdb calls, TRBD2, cannot be checked with no DNA. The CDR3 length is 16 residues. Germline V gives CDR1 DFQATT, CDR2 SNEGSKA (reference sequence). The CDR3 region is CSASRLAGSSYNEQFF.

This chain joins TRBV2 and TRBJ2-7; no DNA is available, so the TRBD1 call from TCRdb remains unchecked. The V gene's germline CDR1 is SNHLY and CDR2 FYNNEI. The CDR3 length is 12 residues. CDR3 loop: CASSFQTGGKYF.